A selection of T cell receptor beta chains follows, all from one sample in a study of cytotoxic CD8 clonotypes in ibrutinib-treated CLL. Clones were read by immunoSEQ multiplex PCR, and TCRdb kept only the in-frame ones, dropping some. The sample holds more than 70,000 clones, roughly 80% seen once. The sample here was PBMCs, taken after 12 months of ibrutinib treatment. These receptors all stem from a human donor with chronic lymphocytic leukemia. Both conserved end residues are part of each CDR3. The D gene is left open where the match is weak. Rows give clone size only sometimes, using once, few, many, or a class for an expanded clone.

.,TRBD1,TRBV5-1,14,TRBJ1-2,TGCGCCAGCAGCTTGGCCGGGACAGACTATGGCTACACCTTC,CASSLAGTDYGYTF
.,.,TRBV19,15,TRBJ2-7,TGTGCCAGTAGTATAGGAGGAGGGGGATACGACGAGCAGTACTTC,CASSIGGGGYDEQYF
.,.,TRBV7-2,16,TRBJ1-3,TGTGCCAGCAGCACCGGTGACCCTAGGACTGGAAACACCATATATTTT,CASSTGDPRTGNTIYF
few,.,TRBV4-3,14,TRBJ1-5,TGCGCCAGCAGCCAAGAGGGTGGCGCAGGGCCCCAGCATTTT,CASSQEGGAGPQHF
.,TRBD2,TRBV6-6,14,TRBJ2-5,TGTGCCAGCACCCAACTAGCGGGGATGGGGACCCAGTACTTC,CASTQLAGMGTQYF
.,TRBD1,TRBV28,16,TRBJ2-7,TGTGCCAGCAGTTTAGACCCCATGGACAGGGCCGACGAGCAGTACTTC,CASSLDPMDRADEQYF
.,TRBD1,TRBV5-4,13,TRBJ1-2,TGTGCCAGCAGCCCCGACAGGGTCGATGGCTACACCTTC,CASSPDRVDGYTF
few,TRBD2,TRBV7-9,15,TRBJ2-7,TGTGCCAGCAGCTCCGGGAGGTTCAGCTCCTACGAGCAGTACTTC,CASSSGRFSSYEQYF
.,TRBD1,TRBV28,14,TRBJ1-4,TGTGCCAGCAGTCCAGGGGACAGTAATGAAAAACTGTTTTTT,CASSPGDSNEKLFF
once,TRBD1,TRBV6-5,14,TRBJ2-1,TGTGCCAGCAGTTACGGTCAGGGGGATGGTGAGCAGTTCTTC,CASSYGQGDGEQFF
once,.,TRBV4-3,14,TRBJ2-7,TGCGCCAGCAGCCACGAGGGTCGGGGATACGAGCAGTACTTC,CASSHEGRGYEQYF
.,TRBD1,TRBV27,16,TRBJ2-3,TGTGCCAGCAGTATTTATGGGACAGGGGACACAGATACGCAGTATTTT,CASSIYGTGDTDTQYF
.,TRBD2,TRBV7-9,14,TRBJ2-7,TGTGCCAGCACCCCGACTAGCGGGAGTTCCGAGCAGTACTTC,CASTPTSGSSEQYF
.,.,TRBV7-9,15,TRBJ2-1,TGTGCCAGCAGCTTAGGAGGCGCGGAGTACAATGAGCAGTTCTTC,CASSLGGAEYNEQFF